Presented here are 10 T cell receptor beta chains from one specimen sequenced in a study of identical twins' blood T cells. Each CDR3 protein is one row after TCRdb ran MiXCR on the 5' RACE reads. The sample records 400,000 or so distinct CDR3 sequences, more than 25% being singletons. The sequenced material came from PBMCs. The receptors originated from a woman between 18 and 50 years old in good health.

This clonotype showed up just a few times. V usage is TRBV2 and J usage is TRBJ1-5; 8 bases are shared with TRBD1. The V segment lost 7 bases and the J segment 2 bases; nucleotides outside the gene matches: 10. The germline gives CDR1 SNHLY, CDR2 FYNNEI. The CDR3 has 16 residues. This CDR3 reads CASTGPGGSGNQPQHF. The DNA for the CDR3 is TGTGCCAGCACCGGCCCAGGGGGCTCGGGCAATCAGCCCCAGCATTTT. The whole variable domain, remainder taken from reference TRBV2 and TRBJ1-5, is EPEVTQTPSHQVTQMGQEVILRCVPISNHLYFYWYRQILGQKVEFLVSFYNNEISEKSEIFDDQFSVERPDGSNFTLKIRSTKLEDSAMYFCASTGPGGSGNQPQHFGDGTRLSIL.

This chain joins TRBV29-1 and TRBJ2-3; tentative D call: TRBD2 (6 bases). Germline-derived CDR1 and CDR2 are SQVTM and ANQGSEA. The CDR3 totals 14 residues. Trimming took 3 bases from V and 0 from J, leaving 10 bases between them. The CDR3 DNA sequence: TGCAGCGTTGATGGCGGGGTGAGCACAGATACGCAGTATTTT. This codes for CSVDGGVSTDTQYF.

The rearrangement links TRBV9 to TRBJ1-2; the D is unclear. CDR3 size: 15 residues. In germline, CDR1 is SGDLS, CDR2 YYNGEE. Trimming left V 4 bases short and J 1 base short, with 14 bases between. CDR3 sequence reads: CASSPHDFGNYGYTF. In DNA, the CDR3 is TGTGCCAGCAGCCCCCACGATTTTGGTAACTATGGCTACACCTTC.

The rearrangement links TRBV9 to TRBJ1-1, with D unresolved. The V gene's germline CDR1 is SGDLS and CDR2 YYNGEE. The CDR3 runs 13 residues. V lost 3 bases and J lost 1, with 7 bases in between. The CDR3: CASSAGSNTEAFF. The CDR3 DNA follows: TGTGCCAGCAGCGCGGGTTCGAACACTGAAGCTTTCTTT.

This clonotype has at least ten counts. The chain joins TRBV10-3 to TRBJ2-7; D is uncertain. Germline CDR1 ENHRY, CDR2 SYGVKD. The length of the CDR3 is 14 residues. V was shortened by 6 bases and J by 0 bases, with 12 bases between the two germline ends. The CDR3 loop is CAISPSRNSYEQYF. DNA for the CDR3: TGTGCCATCAGCCCTTCTAGGAACTCCTACGAGCAGTACTTC.

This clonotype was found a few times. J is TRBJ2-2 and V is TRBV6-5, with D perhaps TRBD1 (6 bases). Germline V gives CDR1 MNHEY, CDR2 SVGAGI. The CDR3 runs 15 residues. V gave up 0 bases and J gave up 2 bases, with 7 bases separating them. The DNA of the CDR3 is TGTGCCAGCAGTTACTCTGGGACAAACACCGGGGAGCTGTTTTTT. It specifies CASSYSGTNTGELFF.

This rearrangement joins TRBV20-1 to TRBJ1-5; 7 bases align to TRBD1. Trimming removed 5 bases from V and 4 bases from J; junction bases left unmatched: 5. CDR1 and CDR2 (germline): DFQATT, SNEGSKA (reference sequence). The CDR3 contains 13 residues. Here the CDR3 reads CSARRGSNQPQHF. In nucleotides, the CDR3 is TGCAGTGCTCGCAGGGGGTCTAATCAGCCCCAGCATTTT.

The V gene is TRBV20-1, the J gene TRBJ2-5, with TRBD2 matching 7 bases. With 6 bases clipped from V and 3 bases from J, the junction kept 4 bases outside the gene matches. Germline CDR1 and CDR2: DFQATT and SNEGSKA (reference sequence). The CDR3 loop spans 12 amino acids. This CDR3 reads CSARAGEETQYF. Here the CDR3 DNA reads TGCAGTGCCAGGGCGGGGGAAGAGACCCAGTACTTC.

This CDR3 reads CASSQDPTSGLVDTQYF. As DNA, the CDR3 is TGCGCCAGCAGCCAAGACCCGACTAGCGGGTTAGTAGATACGCAGTATTTT. The rearrangement links TRBV4-3 to TRBJ2-3; TRBD2 matches at 10 bases. The CDR3 spans 17 residues. V gave up 0 bases and J gave up 5 bases; unmatched junction bases: 8. CDR1 LGHNA and CDR2 YSLEER come from the germline V gene.

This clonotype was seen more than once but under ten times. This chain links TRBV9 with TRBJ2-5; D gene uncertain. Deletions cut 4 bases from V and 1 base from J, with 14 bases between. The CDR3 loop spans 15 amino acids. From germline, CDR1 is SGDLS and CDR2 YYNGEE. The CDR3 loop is CASSPRFAIQETQYF. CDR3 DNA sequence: TGTGCCAGCAGCCCACGTTTTGCGATCCAAGAGACCCAGTACTTC.